These T cell receptor beta chains were read from a single sample in a study of blood T cell repertoires in COVID-19. Libraries were prepared by immunoSEQ multiplex PCR; TCRdb keeps only in-frame clonotypes and omits some of them. This table has fewer than 15,000 clones, around 83% appearing once. The sample consisted of peripheral blood. The receptors here all came from a man between 50 and 59 years old with active COVID-19. The CDR3 runs from the conserved cysteine through the conserved F or W. Fields, in order: V gene, clone size, J gene, D gene, CDR3 protein, CDR3 DNA. A D gene is named only where the DNA matches it firmly. A row's size may be missing; if present it is once, few, many or a size class.

>TRBV29-1|NA|TRBJ2-7|NA
CSVEGGYEQYF
TGCAGCGTTGAGGGGGGTTACGAGCAGTACTTC
>TRBV27|NA|TRBJ2-7|TRBD1
CASSLSQDRTDSYEQYF
TGTGCCAGCAGTTTATCGCAGGACAGGACCGACTCTTACGAGCAGTACTTC
>TRBV29-1|NA|TRBJ2-7|TRBD1
CSVEAMSGQGVDEQYF
TGCAGCGTTGAAGCCATGTCTGGACAGGGAGTAGACGAGCAGTACTTC
>TRBV9|NA|TRBJ2-1|NA
CASIPTSSYNEQFF
TGTGCCAGCATCCCTACGAGCTCCTACAATGAGCAGTTCTTC
>TRBV7-3|NA|TRBJ2-3|TRBD1
CASSLGIGGFTDTQYF
TGTGCCAGCAGCTTGGGGATAGGGGGCTTCACAGATACGCAGTATTTT
>TRBV28|NA|TRBJ2-5|NA
CASSHPPPGQETQYF
TGTGCCAGCAGTCATCCTCCCCCGGGCCAAGAGACCCAGTACTTC
>TRBV5-1|NA|TRBJ2-7|NA
CASSLEQLYEQYF
TGCGCCAGCAGCTTGGAACAGCTCTACGAGCAGTACTTC
>TRBV29-1|NA|TRBJ1-2|TRBD1
CSVGTTGANYGYTF
TGCAGCGTTGGAACGACAGGGGCGAACTATGGCTACACCTTC
>TRBV6-5|NA|TRBJ2-1|TRBD2
CASWLAGGRNEQFF
TGTGCCAGCTGGCTAGCGGGAGGGAGGAATGAGCAGTTCTTC
>TRBV28|NA|TRBJ2-1|NA
CASSLIESSYNEQFF
TGTGCCAGCAGTTTAATAGAGAGCTCCTACAATGAGCAGTTCTTC
>TRBV5-4|NA|TRBJ2-2|TRBD2
CASSGEGGSHGELFF
TGTGCCAGCAGCGGAGAGGGCGGGAGTCACGGGGAGCTGTTTTTT
>TRBV7-7|NA|TRBJ1-2|NA
CASRSGGRRIPYGYTF
TGTGCCAGCAGATCGGGGGGCCGCCGCATTCCTTATGGCTACACCTTC
>TRBV14|NA|TRBJ2-5|TRBD1
CASRDSWDSRRETQYF
TGTGCCAGCAGGGACAGTTGGGACAGCCGGCGGGAGACCCAGTACTTC
>TRBV27|NA|TRBJ2-7|TRBD2
CASSNPGLAGARYEQYF
TGTGCCAGCAGTAACCCGGGACTAGCGGGAGCACGCTACGAGCAGTACTTC
>TRBV6-1|once|TRBJ2-7|TRBD1
CASSGGGGDRVYEQYF
TGTGCCAGCAGTGGGGGAGGGGGGGACAGGGTCTACGAGCAGTACTTC
>TRBV29-1|once|TRBJ2-5|TRBD2
CSVEGGTSVRRETQYF
TGCAGCGTTGAAGGGGGGACTAGCGTTCGCCGGGAGACCCAGTACTTC
>TRBV6-2/TRBV6-3|NA|TRBJ2-1|TRBD2
CASSYSTSGSLYEQFF
TGTGCCAGCAGTTACTCAACTAGCGGGAGTCTATATGAGCAGTTCTTC
>TRBV12-3/TRBV12-4|NA|TRBJ1-1|NA
CASSPTRNTEAFF
TGTGCCAGCAGTCCAACAAGGAACACTGAAGCTTTCTTT
>TRBV5-1|NA|TRBJ1-1|NA
CASSLGQWGNTEAFF
TGCGCCAGCAGCTTGGGACAGTGGGGGAACACTGAAGCTTTCTTT
>TRBV2|few|TRBJ2-3|NA
CASSAGTDTQYF
TGTGCCAGCAGCGCCGGGACAGATACGCAGTATTTT
>TRBV7-6|NA|TRBJ2-5|NA
CASRRGSGGEETQYF
TGTGCCAGCAGACGAGGGTCGGGGGGCGAAGAGACCCAGTACTTC
>TRBV5-1|NA|TRBJ1-1|TRBD1
CASSPEEDRVTEAFF
TGCGCCAGCAGCCCAGAAGAGGACAGGGTCACTGAAGCTTTCTTT
>TRBV5-1|NA|TRBJ1-1|TRBD1
CASSFGTAENTEAFF
TGCGCCAGCAGCTTCGGGACAGCTGAGAACACTGAAGCTTTCTTT
>TRBV13|NA|TRBJ2-5|NA
CASSFMSETQYF
TGTGCCAGCAGCTTTATGTCAGAGACCCAGTACTTC
>TRBV5-1|NA|TRBJ1-6|NA
CASSLYLGDGSPLHF
TGCGCCAGCAGCTTGTATTTAGGGGATGGTTCACCCCTCCACTTT
>TRBV19|few|TRBJ1-1|NA
CASETEAEAFF
TGTGCCAGCGAGACAGAGGCTGAAGCTTTCTTT
>TRBV6-5|NA|TRBJ2-3|TRBD2
CASSYGSSGSRDTQYF
TGTGCCAGCAGTTACGGTTCTAGCGGGAGTAGAGATACGCAGTATTTT
>TRBV4-2|once|TRBJ2-3|NA
CASSQVGEGSTDTQYF
TGTGCCAGCAGCCAAGTGGGAGAAGGTAGCACAGATACGCAGTATTTT
>TRBV5-1|once|TRBJ2-5|TRBD2
CASSPSGDQETQYF
TGCGCCAGCAGTCCTAGCGGAGACCAAGAGACCCAGTACTTC
>TRBV9|medium-sized|TRBJ1-2|TRBD1
CASSVEGGSYGYTF
TGTGCCAGCAGCGTAGAAGGGGGCAGTTACGGCTACACCTTC
>TRBV13|NA|TRBJ2-1|TRBD2
CASSTSAGEGNEQFF
TGTGCCAGCAGCACTTCAGCGGGAGAGGGCAATGAGCAGTTCTTC
>TRBV7-2|NA|TRBJ2-7|NA
CASSLGPSEGYF
TGTGCCAGCAGCTTAGGCCCCTCAGAGGGGTACTTC
>TRBV7-9|NA|TRBJ2-1|TRBD2
CASSPSSGGYRNSYNEQFF
TGTGCCAGCAGCCCTTCTAGCGGGGGATACCGAAACTCCTACAATGAGCAGTTCTTC
>TRBV10-1|NA|TRBJ2-1|TRBD2
CASSDVLAGAWALRWNEQFF
TGCGCCAGCAGTGATGTTCTAGCGGGAGCTTGGGCCCTTCGTTGGAATGAGCAGTTCTTC
>TRBV3-1/TRBV3-2|NA|TRBJ2-1|TRBD2
CASSQALAGGGDEQFF
TGTGCCAGCAGCCAAGCACTAGCGGGAGGGGGCGATGAGCAGTTCTTC
>TRBV11-2|NA|TRBJ2-7|NA
CASSLGGVRSYEQYF
TGTGCCAGCAGCTTAGGGGGGGTACGGTCCTACGAGCAGTACTTC
>TRBV24-1|NA|TRBJ1-2|NA
CATSDLGQSYGYTF
TGTGCCACCAGTGATTTGGGACAGAGCTATGGCTACACCTTC
>TRBV4-1|NA|TRBJ2-5|NA
CASSQGGQMYQETQYF
TGCGCCAGCAGCCAGGGGGGACAGATGTACCAAGAGACCCAGTACTTC
>TRBV15|NA|TRBJ2-2|NA
CATSRDRQGYDTGELFF
TGTGCCACCAGCAGAGATCGGCAGGGGTACGACACCGGGGAGCTGTTTTTT
>TRBV30|NA|TRBJ2-5|TRBD1
CAWSGGQGGKETQYF
TGTGCCTGGAGCGGGGGACAGGGGGGAAAAGAGACCCAGTACTTC
>TRBV11-2|NA|TRBJ2-2|NA
CASSLGRTGELFF
TGTGCCAGCAGCTTAGGCAGAACCGGGGAGCTGTTTTTT
>TRBV9|few|TRBJ2-7|TRBD1
CASSVGTGHYEQYF
TGTGCCAGCAGCGTAGGGACAGGGCACTACGAGCAGTACTTC
>TRBV27|NA|TRBJ2-7|TRBD2
CASSSGGASYEQYF
TGTGCCAGCAGCTCGGGGGGGGCTTCCTACGAGCAGTACTTC
>TRBV24-1|NA|TRBJ1-2|TRBD1
CATSDSDRGSMGPYGYTF
TGTGCCACCAGTGACAGTGACAGGGGCTCTATGGGGCCCTATGGCTACACCTTC
>TRBV7-9|NA|TRBJ1-6|NA
CASSLAGNNSPLHF
TGTGCCAGCAGCTTAGCCGGGAATAATTCACCCCTCCACTTT
>TRBV4-1|NA|TRBJ1-2|NA
CASSQEGITVPYGYTF
TGCGCCAGCAGCCAAGAAGGTATTACAGTCCCCTATGGCTACACCTTC